The next 14 T cell receptor beta chains were all read from a single sample in a study of radiation and T cells in renal cell carcinoma. Assay used: immunoSEQ multiplex PCR; TCRdb lists only in-frame clones, some missing. The repertoire holds 100,000 to 150,000 clones, with around nine tenths as singletons. As to time point: blood 2 weeks post-SBRT. Treatment noted: 15 Gy SBRT to primary tumor, nephrectomy 4 weeks later. The source was blood, collected from a patient whose treatment included radiotherapy and nephrectomy. The receptor set was obtained from a woman in her 70s with renal cell carcinoma.

This chain connects TRBV5-4 to TRBJ2-2; TRBD2 matches 12 bases. The CDR3 sequence is 18 residues long. V trimming: 0 bases; J trimming: 6 bases; junction bases outside the gene matches: 9. Looked up from germline, CDR1 is SGHNT and CDR2 is YYREEE (reference sequence). In DNA, the CDR3 is TGTGCCAGCAGCTTGGGGCTAGCGGGGGGGCGCAGTTCCGGGGAGCTGTTTTTT. Residues: CASSLGLAGGRSSGELFF. The full variable domain, in which reference TRBV5-4 and TRBJ2-2 provide the parts outside the CDR3, is ETGVTQSPTHLIKTRGQQVTLRCSSQSGHNTVSWYQQALGQGPQFIFQYYREEENGRGNFPPRFSGLQFPNYSSELNVNALELDDSALYLCASSLGLAGGRSSGELFFGEGSRLTVL.

The rearrangement uses TRBV13 and TRBJ2-7; tentatively, D is TRBD2 (6 bases). The CDR3 runs to 14 residues. Germline assignment: CDR1 PRHDT and CDR2 FYEKMQ (reference sequence). The ends were cut back, 2 bases at V and 5 bases at J, with 13 bases in the middle. The CDR3 loop is CASSLWGVPHEQYF. As DNA, the CDR3 is TGTGCCAGCAGCTTATGGGGGGTTCCACACGAGCAGTACTTC.

The chain is built from TRBV11-2 and TRBJ2-4; D remains unclear. The germline V gene has CDR1 SGHAT and CDR2 FQNNGV. V lost 2 bases, J lost 5 bases, and 10 bases lay in between. This CDR3 comprises 14 residues. The CDR3 protein is CASSLLENQNIQYF. The CDR3 DNA follows: TGTGCCAGCAGCTTATTAGAGAACCAAAACATTCAGTACTTC.

This clone has a single count. This chain uses TRBV28 with TRBJ2-1; no clear D gene. The length of the CDR3 is 12 residues. Germline V gene lookup returns CDR1 MDHEN and CDR2 SYDVKM. Trimming pared 8 bases from V and 7 bases from J, leaving 12 bases between. The chain's CDR3 is CASEVGQNEQFF. DNA for the CDR3: TGTGCCAGCGAGGTTGGTCAAAATGAGCAGTTCTTC.

V usage is TRBV28 and J usage is TRBJ2-1, with 10 positions matching TRBD2. Germline-derived CDR1 and CDR2 are MDHEN and SYDVKM. The length of the CDR3 is 15 residues. The J segment lost 7 bases and the V segment lost 6 bases, leaving 9 bases of the junction unmatched. For the CDR3, the DNA is TGTGCCAGCAGCAGAGCGGGGGGGCGAGGGAATGAGCAGTTCTTC. Protein product: CASSRAGGRGNEQFF.

The rearrangement joins TRBV9 to TRBJ2-1; 7 bases are a match to TRBD1. With V trimmed by 0 bases and J by 12 bases, 3 bases remained unmatched. The germline V gene encodes CDR1 SGDLS and CDR2 YYNGEE. This CDR3 is 12 amino acids long. The CDR3, as DNA: TGTGCCAGCAGCGTAGCATCAGGGGGGCAGTTCTTC. Amino acids: CASSVASGGQFF.

CDR3 region: CASSQRGQFGYNEQFF. CDR3 coding DNA: TGCGCCAGCAGCCAAAGGGGGCAATTCGGTTACAATGAGCAGTTCTTC. The chain is built from TRBV4-3 and TRBJ2-1, with 7 bases matching TRBD1. The CDR3 extends over 16 amino acids. After removal of 2 bases from V and 4 bases from J, the junction contained 8 bases not matched to a gene. Germline V lookup: CDR1 LGHNA, CDR2 YSLEER.

The genes are TRBV15 and TRBJ2-1; 10 positions match TRBD1. The CDR3 is 17 residues long. Germline CDR1 and CDR2: LNHNV and YYDKDF (reference sequence). Unmatched junction bases numbered 7, after V lost 0 bases and J lost 5 bases. CDR3 in amino acids: CATSRDPTGGKNNEQFF. In nucleotides, the CDR3 is TGTGCCACCAGCAGAGATCCGACAGGGGGCAAGAACAATGAGCAGTTCTTC.

The chain employs TRBV19 and TRBJ1-5; D is unresolved. With 3 bases removed from V and 0 bases from J, the gap between germline ends came to 24 bases. CDR1 is LNHDA, CDR2 SQIVND, per germline (reference sequence). The CDR3 runs 20 residues. The DNA for the CDR3 is TGTGCCAGTAGTATCGAAGCGGCGGGCTCCGGGCAGTATAGCAATCAGCCCCAGCATTTT. It yields the protein CASSIEAAGSGQYSNQPQHF.

The chain has TRBV4-1 and TRBJ2-4, with 10 bases lining up with TRBD1. The ends lost 4 bases at V and 1 base at J; junction bases unmatched: 7. The CDR3 covers 17 residues. Germline CDR1 and CDR2: MGHRA and YSYEKL. CDR3 DNA sequence: TGCGCCAGCAGCCTCCGGACAGGGGGGGATGCCAAAAACATTCAGTACTTC. Residues: CASSLRTGGDAKNIQYF.

The table lists this clone with a few counts. The V and J genes are TRBV19 and TRBJ2-7; the D gene is possibly TRBD2 (6 bases). CDR1 and CDR2 (germline): LNHDA, SQIVND (reference sequence). The CDR3 totals 13 residues. Between the trimmed V and J ends, which lost 4 bases and 4 bases, there was a span of 11 bases. The chain's CDR3 is CASSTGGLYEQYF. The CDR3 DNA follows: TGTGCCAGTAGTACCGGGGGACTGTACGAGCAGTACTTC.

V usage is TRBV5-1 and J usage is TRBJ1-1; tentative D call: TRBD1 (6 bases). Trimming took 4 bases from V and 8 from J, leaving 12 bases between them. Germline loops: CDR1 SGHRS, CDR2 YFSETQ. This CDR3 is built from 12 residues. The CDR3 loop is CASSRETGEAFF. CDR3 nucleotides: TGCGCCAGCAGCAGGGAGACAGGCGAAGCTTTCTTT.

The chain combines TRBV9 with TRBJ2-1; no definite D call. This CDR3 has 14 amino acids. Germline V gene sequence: CDR1 SGDLS, CDR2 YYNGEE. Deletions cut 3 bases from V and 8 bases from J, with 15 bases between. The CDR3 sequence: CASSAPLNPDEQFF. The CDR3 DNA follows: TGTGCCAGCAGCGCCCCCCTGAACCCCGATGAGCAGTTCTTC.

This clone is a singleton in its sample. The chain combines TRBV5-4 with TRBJ1-1; 7 bases fit TRBD1. V was pared by 3 bases and J by 4 bases, with 3 bases of the junction left unmatched. Per germline, CDR1 SGHNT and CDR2 YYREEE (reference sequence). The CDR3 covers 13 residues. CDR3 in amino acids: CASSYQGGTEAFF. The CDR3 DNA reads as TGTGCCAGCAGCTACCAGGGGGGCACTGAAGCTTTCTTT.